The text below deals with one T cell receptor beta chain. The sample belongs to a study of blood T cell repertoires in COVID-19. Study in general: The study drew acute and convalescent COVID-19 samples from the United States, Italy and Spain. PBMCs, B-cell-depleted T cells, or T cells were the source of the cDNA or gDNA that made up the material.

Authors' data handling: It was from reference gene primer amplification that nucleated cell counts were estimated. Method: immunoSEQ multiplex PCR; TCRdb's copy keeps in-frame clones and lacks some. V, J and clone size derive from that table, while D and trimming were established from the DNA sequence. In the table there are approximately 98,000 clones, about 84% of which are singletons. The CDR3 has 14 residues. V shed 1 base and J 4 bases; nucleotides not matched to a gene: 1. Germline values: CDR1 SGHRS, CDR2 YFSETQ. V and J are TRBV5-1 and TRBJ1-4, with 7 nucleotides matching TRBD1. This TCR derives from an elderly woman with acute or convalescent COVID-19. Sequencing was done on a sample of peripheral blood. CDR3 sequence: CASSLTGVNEKLFF. The CDR3 DNA follows: TGCGCCAGCAGCTTGACAGGGGTTAATGAAAAACTGTTTTTT.